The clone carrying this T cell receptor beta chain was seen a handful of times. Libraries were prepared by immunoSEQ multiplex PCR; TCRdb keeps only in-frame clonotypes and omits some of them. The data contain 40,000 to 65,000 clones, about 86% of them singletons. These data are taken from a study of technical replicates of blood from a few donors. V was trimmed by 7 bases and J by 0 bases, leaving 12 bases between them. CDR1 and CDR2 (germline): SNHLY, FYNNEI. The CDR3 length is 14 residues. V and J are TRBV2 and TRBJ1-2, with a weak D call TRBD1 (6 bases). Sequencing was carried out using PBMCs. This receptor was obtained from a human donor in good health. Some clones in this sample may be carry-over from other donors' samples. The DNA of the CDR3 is TGTGCCAGCAAGCCGACAGGAGCTAACTATGGCTACACCTTC. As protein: CASKPTGANYGYTF. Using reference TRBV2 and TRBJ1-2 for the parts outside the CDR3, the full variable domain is EPEVTQTPSHQVTQMGQEVILRCVPISNHLYFYWYRQILGQKVEFLVSFYNNEISEKSEIFDDQFSVERPDGSNFTLKIRSTKLEDSAMYFCASKPTGANYGYTFGSGTRLTVV.